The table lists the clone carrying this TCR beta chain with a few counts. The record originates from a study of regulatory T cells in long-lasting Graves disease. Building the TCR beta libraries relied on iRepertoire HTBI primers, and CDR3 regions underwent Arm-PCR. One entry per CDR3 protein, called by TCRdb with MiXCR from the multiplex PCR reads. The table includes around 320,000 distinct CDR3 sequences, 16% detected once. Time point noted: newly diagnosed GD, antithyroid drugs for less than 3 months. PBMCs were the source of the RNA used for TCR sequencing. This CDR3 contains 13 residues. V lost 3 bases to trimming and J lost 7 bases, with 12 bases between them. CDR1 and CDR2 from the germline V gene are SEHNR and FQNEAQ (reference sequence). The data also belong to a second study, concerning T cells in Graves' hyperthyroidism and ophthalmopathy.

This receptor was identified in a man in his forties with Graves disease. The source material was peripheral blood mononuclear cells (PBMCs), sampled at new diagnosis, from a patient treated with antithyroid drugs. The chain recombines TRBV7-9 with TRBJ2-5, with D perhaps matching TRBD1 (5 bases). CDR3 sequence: CASSLGPHGTQYF. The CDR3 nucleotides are TGTGCCAGCAGCTTGGGGCCCCATGGGACCCAGTACTTC.